What follows are 2 T cell receptor beta chains derived from one specimen sequenced in a study of blood T cell repertoires in COVID-19. Profiled with immunoSEQ multiplex PCR; TCRdb holds only in-frame clones, not every one. Of about 210,000 clones in the sample, roughly 84% were seen once. The sample comprised peripheral blood. The receptors here all came from a man aged 40-49 years who had recovered from COVID-19.

This sequence joins TRBV4-3 and TRBJ1-6; tentative D call: TRBD1 (6 bases). Per germline, CDR1 LGHNA and CDR2 YSLEER. The CDR3 is 15 amino acids. V lost 2 bases, J lost 9 bases, and 14 bases lay in between. The CDR3 region has the DNA TGCGCCAGCAGCCAAACCAGGGGTTCGCCTTCACCCCTCCACTTT. Amino acid sequence: CASSQTRGSPSPLHF.

This clone was detected once. The chain is built from TRBV7-9 and TRBJ2-3, with 7 bases that match TRBD1. V gave up 4 bases and J gave up 2 bases; unmatched junction bases: 12. This CDR3 is 17 amino acids long. Per the germline V gene, CDR1 is SEHNR and CDR2 is FQNEAQ (reference sequence). The CDR3 DNA reads TGTGCCAGCAGCTCCCACACCCCGGGACAGAACACAGATACGCAGTATTTT. This translates into CASSSHTPGQNTDTQYF. The full variable domain, completed using reference TRBV7-9 and TRBJ2-3, is DTGVSQNPRHKITKRGQNVTFRCDPISEHNRLYWYRQTLGQGPEFLTYFQNEAQLEKSRLLSDRFSAERPKGSFSTLEIQRTEQGDSAMYLCASSSHTPGQNTDTQYFGPGTRLTVL.